Presented here are 9 T cell receptor beta chains from one specimen sequenced in a study of shared clonotypes between healthy human individuals. The data were produced by immunoSEQ multiplex PCR, yet TCRdb's version contains in-frame clones alone and is incomplete. Of over a million clones in the sample, about 96% were seen once. Sequencing was carried out using naive CD4+ T cells sorted from blood. The subset here: CD45RA+ positively selected. The receptors were sampled from a man aged 25 to 45 in good health.

This chain uses TRBV28 with TRBJ2-1; 14 bases agree with TRBD2. CDR1 MDHEN and CDR2 SYDVKM come from the germline V gene. There are 17 residues in the CDR3. The V and J ends lost 2 bases and 5 bases, in that order; junction bases with no gene match: 5. The DNA for the CDR3 is TGTGCCAGCAGTTTAGGGACTAGCGGGAGAACTGACAATGAGCAGTTCTTC. Protein: CASSLGTSGRTDNEQFF.

J is TRBJ1-1 and V is TRBV4-3; no firm D call. This CDR3 has 15 residues. V dropped 0 bases and J dropped 3 bases, with 11 bases sitting between them. The germline gives CDR1 LGHNA, CDR2 YSLEER. CDR3 residues: CASSQDIHGDTEAFF. The CDR3 DNA reads TGCGCCAGCAGCCAAGATATCCACGGGGACACTGAAGCTTTCTTT.

This clone has just one count. The chain carries TRBV29-1 and TRBJ2-4, with TRBD1 matching over 8 bases. The V and J ends lost 8 bases and 5 bases, in that order; junction bases with no gene match: 8. CDR1 SQVTM and CDR2 ANQGSEA come from the germline V gene. The CDR3 runs 13 residues. In nucleotides, the CDR3 is TGCAGCACCCGGACAGGGTTCGAAAACATTCAGTACTTC. Its translation is CSTRTGFENIQYF.

The V gene is TRBV5-1, the J gene TRBJ2-7, with D perhaps being TRBD1 or TRBD2 (5 bases each). Trimming left V 7 bases short and J 0 bases short, with 14 bases between. Germline V gene lookup returns CDR1 SGHRS and CDR2 YFSETQ. The CDR3 loop spans 14 amino acids. CDR3 region: CASAPGTHSYEQYF. As DNA, the CDR3 is TGCGCCAGCGCCCCTGGGACCCACTCCTACGAGCAGTACTTC.

V and J are TRBV14 and TRBJ1-1, with unresolved D. CDR3 size: 14 residues. The V gene's germline CDR1 is SGHDN and CDR2 FVKESK. V lost 0 bases, J lost 3 bases, and 8 bases lay in between. For the CDR3, the DNA is TGTGCCAGCAGCCAAGATCCTGGTTACACTGAAGCTTTCTTT. It yields the protein CASSQDPGYTEAFF.

V usage is TRBV7-2 and J usage is TRBJ2-1; no firm D call. V was pared by 1 base and J by 8 bases, with 12 bases between. The CDR3 is 14 residues long. CDR1 is SGHTA and CDR2 is FQGNSA in the germline V gene. The CDR3 DNA is TGTGCCAGCAGCTTAGTTAGTGCTAACCATGAGCAGTTCTTC. Translated, it gives CASSLVSANHEQFF.

In DNA form, the CDR3 reads TGTGCCAGCAGTGAGGGACAGCTCTTGGAGCAGTACTTC. The encoded protein is CASSEGQLLEQYF. The chain links TRBV2 to TRBJ2-7, with 7 bases matching TRBD1. With V trimmed by 3 bases and J by 7 bases, 6 bases remained unmatched. The germline V gene has CDR1 SNHLY and CDR2 FYNNEI. This CDR3 has 13 residues.

The CDR3 coding sequence is TGTGCCAGCAGCCGTTGGACAGGGGGGATACAGACCCAGTACTTC. This encodes CASSRWTGGIQTQYF. The J gene is TRBJ2-5, the V gene TRBV14; 10 bases fit TRBD1. Germline V gene lookup returns CDR1 SGHDN and CDR2 FVKESK. The CDR3 contains 15 residues. V shed 4 bases, J shed 6 bases, and the junction held 8 bases outside the gene matches.

The gene calls are TRBV5-1 and TRBJ1-4, with TRBD1 matching 10 bases. The germline V gene encodes CDR1 SGHRS and CDR2 YFSETQ. The junction had 8 bases not matched to a gene; V was cut back by 4 bases and J by 8 bases. The CDR3 is made up of 15 amino acids. The CDR3 spells CASSVTGTGEEKLFF. As DNA, the CDR3 is TGCGCCAGCAGCGTAACCGGGACAGGGGAGGAAAAACTGTTTTTT. Drawing the rest from reference TRBV5-1 and TRBJ1-4, the complete variable domain is KAGVTQTPRYLIKTRGQQVTLSCSPISGHRSVSWYQQTPGQGLQFLFEYFSETQRNKGNFPGRFSGRQFSNSRSEMNVSTLELGDSALYLCASSVTGTGEEKLFFGSGTQLSVL.